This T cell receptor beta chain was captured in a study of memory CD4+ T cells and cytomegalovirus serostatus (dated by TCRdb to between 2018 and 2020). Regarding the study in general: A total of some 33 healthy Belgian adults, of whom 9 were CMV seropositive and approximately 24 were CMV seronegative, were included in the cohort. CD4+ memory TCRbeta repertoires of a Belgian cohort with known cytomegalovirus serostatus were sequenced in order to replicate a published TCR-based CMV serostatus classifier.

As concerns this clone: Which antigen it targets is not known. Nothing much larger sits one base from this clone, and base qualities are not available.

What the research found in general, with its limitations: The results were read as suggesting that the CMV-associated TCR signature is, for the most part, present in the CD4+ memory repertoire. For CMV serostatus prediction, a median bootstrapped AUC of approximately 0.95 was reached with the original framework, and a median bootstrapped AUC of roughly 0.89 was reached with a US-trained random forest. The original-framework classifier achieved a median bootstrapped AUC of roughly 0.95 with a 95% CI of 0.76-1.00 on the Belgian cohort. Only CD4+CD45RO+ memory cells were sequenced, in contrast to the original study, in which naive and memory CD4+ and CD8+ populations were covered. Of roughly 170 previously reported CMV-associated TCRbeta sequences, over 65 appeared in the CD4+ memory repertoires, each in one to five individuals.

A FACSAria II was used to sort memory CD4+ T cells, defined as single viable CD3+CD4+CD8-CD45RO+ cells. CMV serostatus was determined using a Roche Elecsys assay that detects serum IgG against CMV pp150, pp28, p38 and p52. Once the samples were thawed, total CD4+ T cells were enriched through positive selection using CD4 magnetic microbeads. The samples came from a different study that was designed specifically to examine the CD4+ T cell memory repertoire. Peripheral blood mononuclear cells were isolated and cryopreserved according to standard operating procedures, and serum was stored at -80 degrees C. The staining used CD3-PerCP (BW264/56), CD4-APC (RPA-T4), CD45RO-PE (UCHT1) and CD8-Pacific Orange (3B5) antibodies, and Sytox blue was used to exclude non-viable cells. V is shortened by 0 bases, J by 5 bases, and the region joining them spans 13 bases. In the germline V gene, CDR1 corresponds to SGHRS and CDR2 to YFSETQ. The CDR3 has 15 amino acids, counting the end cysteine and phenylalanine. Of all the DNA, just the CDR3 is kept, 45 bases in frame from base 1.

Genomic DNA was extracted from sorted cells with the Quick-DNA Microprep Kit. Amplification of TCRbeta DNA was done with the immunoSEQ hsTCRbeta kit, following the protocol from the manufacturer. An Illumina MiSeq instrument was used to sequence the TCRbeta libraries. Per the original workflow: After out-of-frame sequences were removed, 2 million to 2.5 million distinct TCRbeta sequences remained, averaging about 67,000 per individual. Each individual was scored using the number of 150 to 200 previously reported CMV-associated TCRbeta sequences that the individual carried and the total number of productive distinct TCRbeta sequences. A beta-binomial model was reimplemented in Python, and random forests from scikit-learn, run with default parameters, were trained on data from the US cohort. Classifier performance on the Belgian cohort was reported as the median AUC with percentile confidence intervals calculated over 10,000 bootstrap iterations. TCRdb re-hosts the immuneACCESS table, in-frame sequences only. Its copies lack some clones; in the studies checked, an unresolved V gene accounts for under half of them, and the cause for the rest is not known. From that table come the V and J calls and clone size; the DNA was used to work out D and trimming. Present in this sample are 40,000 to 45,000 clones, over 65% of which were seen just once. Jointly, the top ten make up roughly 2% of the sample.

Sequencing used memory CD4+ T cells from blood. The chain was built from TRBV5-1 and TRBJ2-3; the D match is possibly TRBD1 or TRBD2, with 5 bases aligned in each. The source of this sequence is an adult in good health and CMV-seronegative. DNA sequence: TGCGCCAGCAGCTTGGTGGGGGACGGTGTAGATACGCAGTATTTT. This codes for CASSLVGDGVDTQYF. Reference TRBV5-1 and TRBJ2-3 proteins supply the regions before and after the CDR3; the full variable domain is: KAGVTQTPRYLIKTRGQQVTLSCSPISGHRSVSWYQQTPGQGLQFLFEYFSETQRNKGNFPGRFSGRQFSNSRSEMNVSTLELGDSALYLCASSLVGDGVDTQYFGPGTRLTVL.